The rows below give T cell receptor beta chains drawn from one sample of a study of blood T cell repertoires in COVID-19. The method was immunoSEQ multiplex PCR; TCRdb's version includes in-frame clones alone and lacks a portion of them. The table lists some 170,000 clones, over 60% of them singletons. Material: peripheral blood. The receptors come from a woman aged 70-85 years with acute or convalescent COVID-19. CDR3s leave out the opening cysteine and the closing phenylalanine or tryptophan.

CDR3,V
ATSDPGLAQSSEQF,TRBV24-1
ASSPHGWCTYEQY,TRBV11-3
ASKLAGVYEQY,TRBV2
SVGGSLNNEQF,TRBV29-1
ASSQLGTSGYNEQF,TRBV7-8
SVDGQGAGGANVLT,TRBV29-1
ASSPSGGGATDTQY,TRBV7-3
AWTPQGVETQY,TRBV30
ASSSQASYEQY,TRBV19
ASSPQGVNTEAF,TRBV18
ASGTGGRSNQPQH,TRBV6-1
ASSLPVGGASGNTIY,TRBV28
ASSISGTNTGELF,TRBV19
ASSLSFSNQPQH,TRBV5-6
ASSGGSGRARTGELF,TRBV5-4
ASSPQGSSYEQY,TRBV18
ASSLLGLAGIDEQF,TRBV19
ASSPIAGVKGKEQF,TRBV28
ASRTGPRDTKQY,TRBV6-5
ASSLRRGQGANTIY,TRBV7-8